The TCR beta chain described here comes from a study of regulatory T cells in long-lasting Graves disease. In the study overall: Persistent cases were those of Graves' disease that involved over 5 years of antithyroid drugs with positive TSH receptor antibodies.

The sample's time point: persistent/refractory GD, antithyroid drugs over 5 years with positive TRAb. Isolated PBMC RNA provided the starting material for the TCR library. With iRepertoire HTBI primers and Arm-PCR of CDR3 regions, TCR beta libraries were built. TCRdb reprocessed the multiplex PCR reads via MiXCR and lists one record per CDR3 protein. The sample carries under 350,000 distinct CDR3 sequences, around a fifth recorded once. Per the germline V gene, CDR1 is GTSNPN and CDR2 is SVGIG (reference sequence). After removal of 2 bases from V and 5 bases from J, the junction contained 9 bases not matched to a gene. This CDR3 region has 15 residues. As regards this clonotype: The antigen remains undetermined.

Study results and limitations: Patients with persistent Graves' had lower TCR diversity than newly diagnosed patients.

The sequence derives from a female donor with Graves disease. The chain links TRBV30 to TRBJ1-5; 7 bases fit TRBD1. This specimen consisted of peripheral blood mononuclear cells (PBMCs), obtained when the disease was refractory, from a patient treated with antithyroid drugs. The CDR3 bases are TGTGCCTGGAGTTGGGGACAGAGATTAGATCAGCCCCAGCATTTT. Translated: CAWSWGQRLDQPQHF.